These 8 T cell receptor beta chains were all obtained from the same sample, sequenced in a study of T cell responses to AZD1222 COVID-19 vaccine. Method: immunoSEQ multiplex PCR; TCRdb's copy keeps in-frame clones and lacks some. The sample records roughly 150,000 clones, just over 90% being singletons. Material: peripheral blood, obtained 28 days after the second AZD1222 dose. These receptors came from an adult who received the AZD1222 COVID-19 vaccine.

The chain carries TRBV28 and TRBJ1-1; D possibly corresponds to TRBD1 (6 bases). The CDR3 runs to 15 residues. Germline V gene data show CDR1 as MDHEN and CDR2 as SYDVKM. The germline V and J ends were trimmed by 5 bases and 1 base, with 14 bases remaining between them. The chain's CDR3 is CASSVTGTWNTEAFF. The CDR3 nucleotides read TGTGCCAGCAGTGTCACCGGGACATGGAACACTGAAGCTTTCTTT.

CDR3 nucleotides: TGTGCCAGCAGCCCCCAACGACTAGCGGGGAGCAATGAGCAGTTCTTC. It specifies CASSPQRLAGSNEQFF. The V gene is TRBV4-2, the J gene TRBJ2-1, with 11 bases lining up with TRBD2. With 4 bases clipped from V and 6 bases from J, the junction kept 8 bases outside the gene matches. This CDR3 is 16 amino acids long. Germline lookup yields CDR1 LGHNA and CDR2 YNFKEQ.

The chain has TRBV7-3 and TRBJ1-1, with TRBD1 identical over 9 bases. The CDR3 length is 14 residues. With V trimmed by 6 bases and J by 0 bases, 2 bases remained unmatched. The germline gives CDR1 SGHTA, CDR2 FQGTGA. CDR3 region: CASRGQGLNTEAFF. In DNA form, the CDR3 reads TGTGCCAGCAGAGGACAGGGGCTGAACACTGAAGCTTTCTTT. The full variable domain, completed using reference TRBV7-3 and TRBJ1-1, is GAGVSQTPSNKVTEKGKYVELRCDPISGHTALYWYRQSLGQGPEFLIYFQGTGAADDSGLPNDRFFAVRPEGSVSTLKIQRTERGDSAVYLCASRGQGLNTEAFFGQGTRLTVV.

The chain links TRBV28 to TRBJ1-1; D might be TRBD1 (5 bases). CDR1 and CDR2 from the germline V gene are MDHEN and SYDVKM. With 6 bases removed from V and 11 bases from J, the gap between germline ends came to 22 bases. The CDR3 runs 14 residues. Here the CDR3 reads CASRVWGTGRVAFF. In DNA, the CDR3 is TGTGCCAGCAGAGTTTGGGGAACGGGCAGGGTGGCTTTCTTT.

The V and J genes are TRBV4-1 and TRBJ2-7; TRBD2 aligns across 10 bases. The length of the CDR3 is 15 residues. Unmatched junction bases numbered 0, after V lost 1 base and J lost 0 bases. Germline V gene lookup returns CDR1 MGHRA and CDR2 YSYEKL. Here the CDR3 reads CASSQGLAGSYEQYF. The CDR3 DNA reads as TGCGCCAGCAGCCAAGGACTAGCGGGCTCCTACGAGCAGTACTTC.

The rearrangement uses TRBV29-1 and TRBJ2-7; 9 bases agree with TRBD1. The V gene end was trimmed by 6 bases and the J gene end by 0 bases; junction bases not matched to a gene: 6. From germline, CDR1 is SQVTM and CDR2 ANQGSEA. This CDR3 comprises 14 residues. The CDR3 is CSVPGTGRSYEQYF. As DNA, the CDR3 is TGCAGCGTGCCCGGGACAGGGCGCTCCTACGAGCAGTACTTC.

The CDR3 sequence is CASSLVWAGGSNSLAKNIQYF. In nucleotides, the CDR3 is TGTGCCAGCAGCTTAGTCTGGGCGGGAGGGTCCAACTCCTTAGCCAAAAACATTCAGTACTTC. J is TRBJ2-4 and V is TRBV13, with 9 bases identical to TRBD2. The CDR3 covers 21 residues. Germline V lookup: CDR1 PRHDT, CDR2 FYEKMQ (reference sequence). V shed 1 base, J shed 0 bases, and the junction held 16 bases outside the gene matches.

This chain's CDR3 is CAISGGTTIYF. The CDR3 coding sequence is TGTGCCATCAGTGGAGGCACCACCATATATTTT. The chain couples TRBV10-3 to TRBJ1-3, with D hard to call. The CDR3 has 11 residues. Trimming removed 4 bases from V and 9 bases from J, with 7 bases in between. Germline V gene data show CDR1 as ENHRY and CDR2 as SYGVKD.